Shown below are 20 T cell receptor beta chains from a single sample sequenced in a study of T cells in Graves' hyperthyroidism and ophthalmopathy. Amplified regions were TCR beta CDR3 sequences from RNA transcripts. TCR CDR3 underwent first-round RT-PCR with the HTBI primer set. In TCRdb, the multiplex PCR reads were re-called with MiXCR into one record per CDR3 protein. The profile covers about 720,000 distinct CDR3 sequences, with about 16% appearing a single time and under 8.5% taken by the ten largest. Sequenced: blood. These receptors were taken from a young man with Graves' hyperthyroidism.

V and J are TRBV2 and TRBJ2-5; no clear D gene. This CDR3 region has 14 residues. CDR1 and CDR2 (germline): SNHLY, FYNNEI. V shed 1 base and J shed 2 bases, with 8 bases lying between them. The CDR3 spells CASSEGLTQETQYF. The CDR3 DNA reads TGTGCCAGCAGTGAAGGGCTAACACAAGAGACCCAGTACTTC.

Points on this clonotype: This may stem from a read error, because a much larger clone lies one nucleotide away. The chain is built from TRBV28 and TRBJ2-7; D might be TRBD1 (5 bases). CDR3 length equals 14 residues. Germline loops: CDR1 MDHEN, CDR2 SYDVKM. This CDR3 reads CASKESRGRYEQCF. In DNA form, the CDR3 reads TGTGCCAGCAAGGAGAGTAGGGGCAGGTACGAGCAGTGCTTC.

This clonotype was seen ten or more times. J is TRBJ1-2 and V is TRBV6-1, with unresolved D. CDR1 and CDR2 (germline): MNHNS, SASEGT. CDR3 length: 14 amino acids. The V gene lost 6 bases and the J gene lost 1 base, with 12 bases spanning the gap. This CDR3 is CASRGDTSNYGYTF. The CDR3 coding sequence is TGTGCCAGCAGAGGAGACACGAGTAACTATGGCTACACCTTC.

V is TRBV5-1 and J is TRBJ2-5; unclear D gene. The length of the CDR3 is 14 residues. Trimming cost V 4 bases and J 7 bases, with 17 bases left between them. Germline V gene sequence: CDR1 SGHRS, CDR2 YFSETQ. Written as DNA, the CDR3 is TGCGCCAGCAGCCCCCAGTCCACCTCGGGGACCCAGTACTTC. Its translation is CASSPQSTSGTQYF.

This clonotype turned up a few times. This rearrangement joins TRBV12-3 or TRBV12-4 to TRBJ2-3; no clear D gene. The CDR3 consists of 12 residues. Trimming took off 5 bases at V and 6 bases at J, with 9 bases between the two ends. The CDR3 DNA sequence: TGTGCCAGCAGTCCCTACGCGGATACGCAGTATTTT. The encoded protein is CASSPYADTQYF.

In this sample, this clonotype turned up many times. The gene calls are TRBV2 and TRBJ1-1; D is possibly TRBD1 (6 bases). Looked up from germline, CDR1 is SNHLY and CDR2 is FYNNEI. V lost 6 bases, J lost 5 bases, and 16 bases lay in between. The CDR3 covers 14 residues. For the CDR3, the DNA is TGTGCCAGCAGCCCAAGGGAGGGGGTGACTGAAGCTTTCTTT. The encoded protein is CASSPREGVTEAFF.

At least ten counts were recorded for this clonotype. The rearrangement links TRBV5-1 to TRBJ2-7, with 9 nucleotides matching TRBD2. The CDR3 runs to 15 residues. The V and J ends lost 5 bases and 4 bases, in that order; junction bases with no gene match: 10. Germline lookup yields CDR1 SGHRS and CDR2 YFSETQ. In DNA form, the CDR3 reads TGCGCCAGCAGTCCTGGACAGGCGGGAGGGTACGAGCAGTACTTC. This encodes CASSPGQAGGYEQYF.

This chain joins TRBV28 and TRBJ1-5, with D hard to call. V lost 6 bases and J lost 5, with 14 bases in between. The germline V gene encodes CDR1 MDHEN and CDR2 SYDVKM. This CDR3 is 14 amino acids long. The CDR3 coding sequence is TGTGCCAGCAGCCAGAGGCGGACCCATCAGCCCCAGCATTTT. It translates to CASSQRRTHQPQHF. The entire variable domain, with the rest obtained from reference TRBV28 and TRBJ1-5, is as follows: DVKVTQSSRYLVKRTGEKVFLECVQDMDHENMFWYRQDPGLGLRLIYFSYDVKMKEKGDIPEGYSVSREKKERFSLILESASTNQTSMYLCASSQRRTHQPQHFGDGTRLSIL.

In the case of this clonotype: This clone may be a read error of a much larger clone one base away. DNA of the CDR3: TGTACCAGCAGCTACAGCATCCGACAGGGGACTAAGTACAATGAGCAGTTCTTC. It translates to CTSSYSIRQGTKYNEQFF. V is TRBV11-2 and J is TRBJ2-1, with D possibly matching TRBD1 (8 bases). The CDR3 has 18 residues. Per germline, CDR1 SGHAT and CDR2 FQNNGV.

This clonotype has ten or more counts. The J gene is TRBJ1-2, the V gene TRBV2; D is uncertain. With 3 bases removed from V and 2 bases from J, the gap between germline ends came to 4 bases. Germline loops: CDR1 SNHLY, CDR2 FYNNEI. This CDR3 is 12 amino acids long. The CDR3 protein is CASSEWNYGYTF. The CDR3 DNA follows: TGTGCCAGCAGTGAGTGGAACTATGGCTACACCTTC.

CDR3 bases: TGTGCCAGTAGTATAGTGGCGGGAGTGGTAGGTGAGCAGTTCTTC. Translation: CASSIVAGVVGEQFF. This chain connects TRBV19 to TRBJ2-1; 7 positions agree with TRBD2. The V gene's germline CDR1 is LNHDA and CDR2 SQIVND (reference sequence). The CDR3 runs 15 residues. J gave up 9 bases and V 1 base, and 9 bases lay outside the gene matches.

This clonotype was seen repeatedly, ten times or more. This chain links TRBV2 with TRBJ2-5; a possible D gene is TRBD1 (7 bases). This CDR3 contains 14 residues. Germline CDR1 and CDR2: SNHLY and FYNNEI. V gave up 6 bases and J gave up 4 bases, with 15 bases separating them. For the CDR3, the DNA is TGTGCCAGCAGACCGAGGCAGGGGGGAGAGACCCAGTACTTC. Its protein product is CASRPRQGGETQYF.

This clonotype was recorded at least ten times. CDR3 residues: CASSPLRGEAFF. The CDR3 DNA follows: TGTGCCAGCAGTCCCCTCCGGGGGGAAGCTTTCTTT. The gene calls are TRBV28 and TRBJ1-1; weak D call: TRBD1 (5 bases). Germline assignment: CDR1 MDHEN and CDR2 SYDVKM. The CDR3 covers 12 residues. Trimming took 5 bases from V and 8 from J, leaving 12 bases between them.

This clonotype was counted only a few times. J is TRBJ1-5 and V is TRBV2; D gene uncertain. The CDR3 runs to 14 residues. Trimming stripped 5 bases from V and 7 bases from J, with 15 bases between. Looked up from germline, CDR1 is SNHLY and CDR2 is FYNNEI. Here the CDR3 reads CASSLASPQQPQHF. CDR3 coding DNA: TGTGCCAGCAGTCTGGCGAGCCCCCAGCAGCCCCAGCATTTT. Complete variable domain (other parts from reference TRBV2 and TRBJ1-5): EPEVTQTPSHQVTQMGQEVILRCVPISNHLYFYWYRQILGQKVEFLVSFYNNEISEKSEIFDDQFSVERPDGSNFTLKIRSTKLEDSAMYFCASSLASPQQPQHFGDGTRLSIL.

The chain has TRBV30 and TRBJ2-7; TRBD1 is a possible D gene (5 bases). The V and J ends lost 1 base and 2 bases respectively, with 9 bases between them. This CDR3 comprises 13 residues. From germline, CDR1 is GTSNPN and CDR2 SVGIG (reference sequence). The CDR3: CAWSADRAYEQYF. The CDR3 nucleotides read TGTGCCTGGAGTGCCGACAGAGCCTACGAGCAGTACTTC.

This clonotype was seen a few times. This chain uses TRBV5-1 with TRBJ2-1; maybe TRBD1 (6 bases). CDR1 SGHRS and CDR2 YFSETQ come from the germline V gene. The CDR3 has 13 residues. V dropped 2 bases and J dropped 5 bases, with 8 bases sitting between them. The CDR3 bases are TGCGCCAGCAGCTTTGGACAGAACAATGAGCAGTTCTTC. This translates into CASSFGQNNEQFF.

This sequence joins TRBV2 and TRBJ2-3; 10 bases map to TRBD2. The CDR3 extends over 19 amino acids. Looked up from germline, CDR1 is SNHLY and CDR2 is FYNNEI. J lost 0 bases, V lost 4 bases, and 13 bases had no gene match. The CDR3 DNA reads as TGTGCCAGCAGTGTGGGGACTAGCGCCAGAATTCCTAGCACAGATACGCAGTATTTT. Encoded protein: CASSVGTSARIPSTDTQYF.

This clonotype was counted a few times. This chain uses TRBV27 with TRBJ2-7, with a possible D match to TRBD1 (5 bases). V lost 6 bases and J 3 bases, leaving 15 bases between the germline ends. The CDR3 is 14 amino acids. Germline loops: CDR1 MNHEY, CDR2 SMNVEV (reference sequence). The CDR3 nucleotides read TGTGCCAGCAGCCTTAAAGACAGACACTACGAGCAGTACTTC. Translating it yields CASSLKDRHYEQYF.

This clonotype was seen more than once but under ten times. The chain links TRBV14 to TRBJ2-5; D is ambiguous. Germline CDR1 reads SGHDN; CDR2 reads FVKESK. The V gene lost 3 bases and the J gene lost 3 bases, with 14 bases spanning the gap. The CDR3 extends over 15 amino acids. The CDR3 bases are TGTGCCAGCAGCCACGCCCCCCGCCGGAAAGAGACCCAGTACTTC. As protein: CASSHAPRRKETQYF.

The rearrangement uses TRBV12-3 or TRBV12-4 and TRBJ2-2, with D perhaps being TRBD1 or TRBD2 (5 bases each). Between the trimmed V and J ends, which lost 6 bases and 10 bases, there was a span of 18 bases. CDR3 length: 14 residues. DNA for the CDR3: TGTGCCAGCAGCACAACGGGGCAAGGGGAGGAGCTGTTTTTT. It translates to CASSTTGQGEELFF.